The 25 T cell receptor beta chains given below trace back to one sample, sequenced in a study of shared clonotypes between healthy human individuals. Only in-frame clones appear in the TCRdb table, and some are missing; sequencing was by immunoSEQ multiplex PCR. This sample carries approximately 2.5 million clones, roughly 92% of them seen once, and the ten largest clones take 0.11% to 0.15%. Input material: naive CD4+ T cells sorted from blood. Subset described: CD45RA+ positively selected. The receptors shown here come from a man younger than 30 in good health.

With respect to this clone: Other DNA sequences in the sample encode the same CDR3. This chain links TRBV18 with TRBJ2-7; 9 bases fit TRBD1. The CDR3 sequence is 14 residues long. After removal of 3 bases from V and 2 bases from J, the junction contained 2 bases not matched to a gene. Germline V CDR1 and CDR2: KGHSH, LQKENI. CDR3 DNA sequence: TGTGCCAGCTCACCCGGACAGGGGCCCTACGAGCAGTACTTC. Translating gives CASSPGQGPYEQYF.

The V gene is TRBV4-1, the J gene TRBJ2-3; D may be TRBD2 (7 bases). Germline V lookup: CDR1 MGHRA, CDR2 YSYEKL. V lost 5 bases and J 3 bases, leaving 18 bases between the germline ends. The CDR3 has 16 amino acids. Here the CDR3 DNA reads TGCGCCAGCAGCGCTCGGGGGGCTAGCAGTACAGATACGCAGTATTTT. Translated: CASSARGASSTDTQYF.

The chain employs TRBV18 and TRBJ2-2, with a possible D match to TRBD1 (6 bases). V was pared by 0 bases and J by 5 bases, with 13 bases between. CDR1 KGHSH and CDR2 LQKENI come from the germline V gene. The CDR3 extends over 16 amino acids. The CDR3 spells CASSPPSAGATGELFF. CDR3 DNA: TGTGCCAGCTCACCACCTTCGGCAGGGGCGACCGGGGAGCTGTTTTTT.

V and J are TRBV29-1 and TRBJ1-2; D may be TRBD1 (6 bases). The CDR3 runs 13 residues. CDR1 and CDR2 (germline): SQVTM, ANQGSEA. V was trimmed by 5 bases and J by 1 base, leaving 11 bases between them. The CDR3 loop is CSVMDSLNYGYTF. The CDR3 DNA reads TGCAGCGTTATGGACAGCCTTAACTATGGCTACACCTTC.

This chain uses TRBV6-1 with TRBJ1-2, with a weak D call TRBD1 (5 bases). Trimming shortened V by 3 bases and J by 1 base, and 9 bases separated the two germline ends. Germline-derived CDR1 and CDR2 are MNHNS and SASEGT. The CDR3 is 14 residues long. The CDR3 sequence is CASSDGGGNYGYTF. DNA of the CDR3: TGTGCCAGCAGTGATGGGGGGGGTAACTATGGCTACACCTTC.

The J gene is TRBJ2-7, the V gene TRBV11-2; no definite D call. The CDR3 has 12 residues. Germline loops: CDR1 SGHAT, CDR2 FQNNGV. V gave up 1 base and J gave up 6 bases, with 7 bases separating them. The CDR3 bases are TGTGCCAGCAGCTTAGTTTTTGGCGAGCAGTACTTC. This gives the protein CASSLVFGEQYF.

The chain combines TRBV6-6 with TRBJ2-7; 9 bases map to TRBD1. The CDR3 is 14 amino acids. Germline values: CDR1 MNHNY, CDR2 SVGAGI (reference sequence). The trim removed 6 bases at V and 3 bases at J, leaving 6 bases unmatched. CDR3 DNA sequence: TGTGCCAGCAGCCCGGGACAGGGAGTCTACGAGCAGTACTTC. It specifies CASSPGQGVYEQYF.

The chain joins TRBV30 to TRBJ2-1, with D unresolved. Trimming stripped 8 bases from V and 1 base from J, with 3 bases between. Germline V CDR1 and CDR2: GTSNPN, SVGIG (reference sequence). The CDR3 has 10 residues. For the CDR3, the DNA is TGTGCCGGGTCCTACAATGAGCAGTTCTTC. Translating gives CAGSYNEQFF.

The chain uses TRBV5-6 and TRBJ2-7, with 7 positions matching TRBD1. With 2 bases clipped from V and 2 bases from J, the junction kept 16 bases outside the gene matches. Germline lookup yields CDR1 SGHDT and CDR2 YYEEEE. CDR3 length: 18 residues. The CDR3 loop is CASSFRVLTGSPTYEQYF. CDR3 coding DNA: TGTGCCAGCAGCTTTCGTGTTTTGACAGGGTCCCCGACCTACGAGCAGTACTTC. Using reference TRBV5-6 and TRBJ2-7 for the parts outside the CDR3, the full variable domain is DAGVTQSPTHLIKTRGQQVTLRCSPKSGHDTVSWYQQALGQGPQFIFQYYEEEERQRGNFPDRFSGHQFPNYSSELNVNALLLGDSALYLCASSFRVLTGSPTYEQYFGPGTRLTVT.

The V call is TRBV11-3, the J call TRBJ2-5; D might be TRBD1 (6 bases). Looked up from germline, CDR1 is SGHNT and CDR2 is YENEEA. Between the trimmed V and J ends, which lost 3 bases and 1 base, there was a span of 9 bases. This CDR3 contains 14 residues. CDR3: CASSFGGPQETQYF. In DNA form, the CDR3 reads TGTGCCAGCAGCTTTGGGGGCCCCCAAGAGACCCAGTACTTC.

CDR3 sequence (DNA): TGTGCCATCAGTCAGGGACTAGCGGGAGTCCCCAACACCGGGGAGCTGTTTTTT. Translated, it gives CAISQGLAGVPNTGELFF. The genes are TRBV10-3 and TRBJ2-2, with 14 bases lining up with TRBD2. V gave up 5 bases and J gave up 2 bases; unmatched junction bases: 7. Per the germline V gene, CDR1 is ENHRY and CDR2 is SYGVKD. The CDR3 loop spans 18 amino acids.

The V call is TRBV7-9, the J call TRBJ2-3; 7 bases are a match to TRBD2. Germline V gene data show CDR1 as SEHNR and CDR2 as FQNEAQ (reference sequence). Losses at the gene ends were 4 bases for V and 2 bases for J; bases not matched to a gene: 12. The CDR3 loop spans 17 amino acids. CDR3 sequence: CASSSQVGGTITDTQYF. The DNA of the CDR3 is TGTGCCAGCAGCTCCCAGGTGGGCGGGACTATCACAGATACGCAGTATTTT.

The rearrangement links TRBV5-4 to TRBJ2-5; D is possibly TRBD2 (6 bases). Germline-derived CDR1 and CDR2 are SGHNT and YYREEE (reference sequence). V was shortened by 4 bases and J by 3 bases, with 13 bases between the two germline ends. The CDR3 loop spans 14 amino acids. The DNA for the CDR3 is TGTGCCAGCAGCCTGGACCCTAGCGAAGAGACCCAGTACTTC. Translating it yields CASSLDPSEETQYF.

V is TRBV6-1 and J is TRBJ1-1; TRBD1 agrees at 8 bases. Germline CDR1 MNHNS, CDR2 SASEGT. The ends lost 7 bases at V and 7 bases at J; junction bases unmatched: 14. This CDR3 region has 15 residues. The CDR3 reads CASTLIGTGMSEAFF. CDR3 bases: TGTGCCAGCACTTTAATCGGGACAGGAATGAGTGAAGCTTTCTTT.

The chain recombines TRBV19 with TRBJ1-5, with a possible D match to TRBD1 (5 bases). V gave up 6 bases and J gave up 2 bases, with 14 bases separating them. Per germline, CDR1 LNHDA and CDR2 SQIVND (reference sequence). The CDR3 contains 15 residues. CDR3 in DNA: TGTGCCAGTAGCTCCGGGACGGGGGGCAATCAGCCCCAGCATTTT. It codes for CASSSGTGGNQPQHF.

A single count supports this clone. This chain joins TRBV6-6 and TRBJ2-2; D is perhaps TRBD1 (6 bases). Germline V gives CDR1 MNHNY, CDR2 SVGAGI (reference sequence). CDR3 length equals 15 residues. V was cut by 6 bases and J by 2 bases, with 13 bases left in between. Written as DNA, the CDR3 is TGTGCCAGCAGCCCGAGGGGGATCAACACCGGGGAGCTGTTTTTT. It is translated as CASSPRGINTGELFF.

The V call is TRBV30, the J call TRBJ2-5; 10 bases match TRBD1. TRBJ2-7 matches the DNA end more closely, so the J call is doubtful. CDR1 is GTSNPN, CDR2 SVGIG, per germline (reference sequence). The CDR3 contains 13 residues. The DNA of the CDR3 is TGTGCCTGGGGACAGGGGGTCGGATACGAGCAGTACTTC. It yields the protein CAWGQGVGYEQYF.

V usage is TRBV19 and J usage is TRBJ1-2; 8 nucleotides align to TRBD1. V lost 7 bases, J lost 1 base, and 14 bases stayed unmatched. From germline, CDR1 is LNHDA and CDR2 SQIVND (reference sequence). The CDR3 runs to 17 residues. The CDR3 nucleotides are TGTGCCAGTACCTCAGAGGCAGGGGGCGCCTTTAACTATGGCTACACCTTC. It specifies CASTSEAGGAFNYGYTF.

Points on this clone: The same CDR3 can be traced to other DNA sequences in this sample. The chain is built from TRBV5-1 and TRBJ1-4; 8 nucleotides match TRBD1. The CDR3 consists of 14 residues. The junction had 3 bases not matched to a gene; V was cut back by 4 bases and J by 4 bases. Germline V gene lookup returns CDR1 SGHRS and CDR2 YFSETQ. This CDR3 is CASSLQGGNEKLFF. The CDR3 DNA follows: TGCGCCAGCAGCCTACAGGGGGGTAATGAAAAACTGTTTTTT.

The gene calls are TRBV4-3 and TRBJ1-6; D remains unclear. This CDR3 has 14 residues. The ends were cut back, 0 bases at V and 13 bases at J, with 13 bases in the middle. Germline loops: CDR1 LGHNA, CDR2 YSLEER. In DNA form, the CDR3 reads TGCGCCAGCAGCCAAGAGGAACGACGGGTCCCCCTCCACTTT. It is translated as CASSQEERRVPLHF.

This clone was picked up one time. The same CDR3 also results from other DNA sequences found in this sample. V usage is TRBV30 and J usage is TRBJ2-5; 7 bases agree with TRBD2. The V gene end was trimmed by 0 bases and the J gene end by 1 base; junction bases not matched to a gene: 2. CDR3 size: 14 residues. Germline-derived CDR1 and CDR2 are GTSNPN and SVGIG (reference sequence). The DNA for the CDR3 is TGTGCCTGGAGTGTAGGCGGGAGCCAAGAGACCCAGTACTTC. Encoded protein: CAWSVGGSQETQYF.

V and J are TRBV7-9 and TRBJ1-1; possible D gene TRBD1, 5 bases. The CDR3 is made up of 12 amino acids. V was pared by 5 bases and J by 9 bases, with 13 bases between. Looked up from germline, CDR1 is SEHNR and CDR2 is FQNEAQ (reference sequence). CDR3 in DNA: TGTGCCAGCAGCGAAGGGACTGCAAAAGCTTTCTTT. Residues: CASSEGTAKAFF.

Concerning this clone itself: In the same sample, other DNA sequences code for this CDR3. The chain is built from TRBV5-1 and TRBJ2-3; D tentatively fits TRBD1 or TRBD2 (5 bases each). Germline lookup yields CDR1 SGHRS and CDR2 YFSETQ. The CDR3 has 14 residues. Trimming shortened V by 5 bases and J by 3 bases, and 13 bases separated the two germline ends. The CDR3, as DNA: TGCGCCAGCAGGGGGACCTCCGGGACAGATACGCAGTATTTT. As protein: CASRGTSGTDTQYF.

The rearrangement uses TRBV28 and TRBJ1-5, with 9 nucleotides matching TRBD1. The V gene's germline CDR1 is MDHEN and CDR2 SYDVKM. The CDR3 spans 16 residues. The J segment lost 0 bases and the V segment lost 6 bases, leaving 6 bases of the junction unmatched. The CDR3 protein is CASRRTGQGSNQPQHF. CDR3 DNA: TGTGCCAGCAGGCGAACGGGACAGGGTAGCAATCAGCCCCAGCATTTT.

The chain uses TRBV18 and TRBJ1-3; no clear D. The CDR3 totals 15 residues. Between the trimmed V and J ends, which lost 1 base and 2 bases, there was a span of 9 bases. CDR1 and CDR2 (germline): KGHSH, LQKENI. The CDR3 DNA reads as TGTGCCAGCTCACCACAGGGAAGAACTGGAAACACCATATATTTT. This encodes CASSPQGRTGNTIYF.